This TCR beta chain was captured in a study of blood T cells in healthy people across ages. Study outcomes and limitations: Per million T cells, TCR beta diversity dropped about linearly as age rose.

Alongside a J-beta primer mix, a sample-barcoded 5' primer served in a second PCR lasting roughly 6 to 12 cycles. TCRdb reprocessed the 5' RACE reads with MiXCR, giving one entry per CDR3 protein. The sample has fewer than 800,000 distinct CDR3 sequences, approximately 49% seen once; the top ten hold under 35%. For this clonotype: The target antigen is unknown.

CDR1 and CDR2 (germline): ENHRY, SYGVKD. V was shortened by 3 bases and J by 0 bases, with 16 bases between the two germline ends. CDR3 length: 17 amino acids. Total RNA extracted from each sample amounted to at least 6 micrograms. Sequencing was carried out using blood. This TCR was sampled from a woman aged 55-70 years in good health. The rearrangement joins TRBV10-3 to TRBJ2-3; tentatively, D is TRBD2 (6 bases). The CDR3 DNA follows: TGTGCCATCAGTGAACAGTACGTAGCGGCTAGCACAGATACGCAGTATTTT. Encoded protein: CAISEQYVAASTDTQYF.